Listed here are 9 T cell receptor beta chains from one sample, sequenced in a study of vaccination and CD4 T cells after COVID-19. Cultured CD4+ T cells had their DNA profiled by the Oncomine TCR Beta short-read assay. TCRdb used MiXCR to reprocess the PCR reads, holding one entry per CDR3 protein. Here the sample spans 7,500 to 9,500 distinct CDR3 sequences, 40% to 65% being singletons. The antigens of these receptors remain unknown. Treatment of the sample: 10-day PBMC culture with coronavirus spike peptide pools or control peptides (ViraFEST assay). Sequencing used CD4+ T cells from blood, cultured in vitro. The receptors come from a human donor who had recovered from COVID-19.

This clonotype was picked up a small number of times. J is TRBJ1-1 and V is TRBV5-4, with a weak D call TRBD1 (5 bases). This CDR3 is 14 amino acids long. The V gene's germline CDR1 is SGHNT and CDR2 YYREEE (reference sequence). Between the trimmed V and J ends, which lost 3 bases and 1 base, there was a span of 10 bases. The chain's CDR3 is CASSSDSRNTEAFF. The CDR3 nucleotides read TGTGCCAGCAGCTCTGACAGTAGGAACACTGAAGCTTTCTTT.

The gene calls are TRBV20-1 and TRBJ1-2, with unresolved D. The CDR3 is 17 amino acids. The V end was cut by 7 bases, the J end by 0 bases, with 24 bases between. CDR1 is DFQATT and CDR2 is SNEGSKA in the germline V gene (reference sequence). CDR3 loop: CSVRERPQESSNYGYTF. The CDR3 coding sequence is TGCAGTGTCCGCGAGCGGCCCCAGGAGAGCTCTAACTATGGCTACACCTTC.

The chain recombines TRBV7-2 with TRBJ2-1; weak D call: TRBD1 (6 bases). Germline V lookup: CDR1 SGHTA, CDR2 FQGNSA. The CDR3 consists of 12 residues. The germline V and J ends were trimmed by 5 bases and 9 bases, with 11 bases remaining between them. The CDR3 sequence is CASSNKQGEQFF. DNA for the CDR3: TGTGCCAGCAGCAATAAACAGGGTGAGCAGTTCTTC.

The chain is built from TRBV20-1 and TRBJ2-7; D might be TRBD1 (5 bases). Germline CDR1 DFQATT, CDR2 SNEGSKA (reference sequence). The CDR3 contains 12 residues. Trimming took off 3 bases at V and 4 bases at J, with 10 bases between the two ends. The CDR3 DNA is TGCAGTGCTAGTTCCAGGGTTTACGAGCAGTACTTC. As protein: CSASSRVYEQYF.

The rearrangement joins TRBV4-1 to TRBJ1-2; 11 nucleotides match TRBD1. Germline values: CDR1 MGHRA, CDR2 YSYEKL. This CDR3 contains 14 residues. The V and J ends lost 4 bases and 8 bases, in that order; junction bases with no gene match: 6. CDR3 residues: CASSPDRGLGGYTF. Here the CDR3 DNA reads TGCGCCAGCAGCCCGGACAGGGGGCTTGGAGGCTACACCTTC.

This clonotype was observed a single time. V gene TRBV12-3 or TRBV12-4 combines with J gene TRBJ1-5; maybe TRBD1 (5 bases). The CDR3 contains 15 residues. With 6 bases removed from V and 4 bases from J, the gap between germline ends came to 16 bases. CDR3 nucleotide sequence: TGTGCCAGCAGCCCGGTGGGGGGATTTAATCAGCCCCAGCATTTT. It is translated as CASSPVGGFNQPQHF.

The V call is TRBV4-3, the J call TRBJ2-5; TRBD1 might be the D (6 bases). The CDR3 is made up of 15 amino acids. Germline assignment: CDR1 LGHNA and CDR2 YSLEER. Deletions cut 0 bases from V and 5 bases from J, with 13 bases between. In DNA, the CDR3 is TGCGCCAGCAGCCAAGATCAGCATGGGGGCGAGACCCAGTACTTC. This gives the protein CASSQDQHGGETQYF.

CDR3 nucleotide sequence: TGCAGTGCTATCGCAGGGGGACGGAACTACGAGCAGTACTTC. Protein product: CSAIAGGRNYEQYF. The chain carries TRBV20-1 and TRBJ2-7, with 7 bases that match TRBD1. CDR1 is DFQATT, CDR2 SNEGSKA, per germline (reference sequence). The ends lost 4 bases at V and 3 bases at J; junction bases unmatched: 9. The CDR3 spans 14 residues.

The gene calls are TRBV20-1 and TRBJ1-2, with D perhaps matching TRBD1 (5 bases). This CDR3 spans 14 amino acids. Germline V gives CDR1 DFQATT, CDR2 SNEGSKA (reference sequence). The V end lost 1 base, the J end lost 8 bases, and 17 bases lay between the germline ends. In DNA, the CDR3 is TGCAGTGCTAGAGGGGGGGACCCCGTCGGAGGCTACACCTTC. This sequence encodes CSARGGDPVGGYTF.